The 19 T cell receptor beta chains presented below share a single source sample, sequenced in a study of blood T cell repertoires in COVID-19. The method was immunoSEQ multiplex PCR; TCRdb's version includes in-frame clones alone and lacks a portion of them. The sample yields about 140,000 clones, approximately 90% seen once. Material: peripheral blood. Receptors originate from a woman aged 40-49 years with acute or convalescent COVID-19.

V usage is TRBV9 and J usage is TRBJ1-3; D is perhaps TRBD1 (5 bases). Germline CDR1 reads SGDLS; CDR2 reads YYNGEE. The CDR3 is 15 residues long. With 0 bases removed from V and 2 bases from J, the gap between germline ends came to 9 bases. DNA of the CDR3: TGTGCCAGCAGCGTAGCGGGGGAGGCTGGAAACACCATATATTTT. Protein: CASSVAGEAGNTIYF.

The V call is TRBV30, the J call TRBJ2-2; tentative D call: TRBD1 (5 bases). Trimming stripped 0 bases from V and 6 bases from J, with 8 bases between. Germline CDR1 is GTSNPN and CDR2 is SVGIG (reference sequence). This CDR3 is 13 amino acids long. The CDR3 region has the DNA TGTGCCTGGAGTGTCTGGGGCGCCGGGGAGCTGTTTTTT. Protein sequence: CAWSVWGAGELFF. Based on the CDR3 plus reference TRBV30 and TRBJ2-2, the full variable domain is SQTIHQWPATLVQPVGSPLSLECTVEGTSNPNLYWYRQAAGRGLQLLFYSVGIGQISSEVPQNLSASRPQDRQFILSSKKLLLSDSGFYLCAWSVWGAGELFFGEGSRLTVL.

The chain uses TRBV5-1 and TRBJ2-1, with a tentative D call TRBD2 (7 bases). V shed 4 bases and J shed 15 bases, with 20 bases lying between them. Germline V gives CDR1 SGHRS, CDR2 YFSETQ. The CDR3 consists of 13 residues. As DNA, the CDR3 is TGCGCCAGCAGCCCCCTGGGGGCGGGAGAATTGTTCTTC. This gives the protein CASSPLGAGELFF.

The chain is built from TRBV2 and TRBJ2-5; TRBD2 matches 8 bases. V was clipped by 7 bases and J by 5 bases; unmatched bases: 9. CDR1 SNHLY and CDR2 FYNNEI come from the germline V gene. The CDR3 is 14 residues long. For the CDR3, the DNA is TGTGCCAGCAACCGAGAGCGGGGGCGGGAGACCCAGTACTTC. It specifies CASNRERGRETQYF.

The rearrangement joins TRBV12-3 or TRBV12-4 to TRBJ1-2; a possible D gene is TRBD1 (6 bases). The V gene lost 5 bases and the J gene lost 8 bases, with 12 bases spanning the gap. The CDR3 runs 12 residues. The CDR3 DNA follows: TGTGCCAGCAGTCAAGGGGGAAGGGGCTACACCTTC. Its protein is CASSQGGRGYTF.

This rearrangement joins TRBV12-3 or TRBV12-4 to TRBJ2-1; TRBD2 matches 10 bases. Trimming removed 1 base from V and 9 bases from J; junction bases left unmatched: 0. The CDR3 spans 13 residues. CDR3 bases: TGTGCCAGCAGTTTAGTAGCGGGAGGTGAGCAGTTCTTC. Its protein is CASSLVAGGEQFF.

This clone was picked up a small number of times. The chain has TRBV5-1 and TRBJ2-6; the D is unclear. The length of the CDR3 is 17 residues. V was pared by 0 bases and J by 2 bases, with 12 bases between. Germline V lookup: CDR1 SGHRS, CDR2 YFSETQ. The CDR3 spells CASSLAGSVAGANVLTF. In nucleotides, the CDR3 is TGCGCCAGCAGCTTGGCCGGGTCGGTGGCTGGGGCCAACGTCCTGACTTTC.

V gene TRBV28 combines with J gene TRBJ2-7, with TRBD2 matching 9 bases. Germline assignment: CDR1 MDHEN and CDR2 SYDVKM. Trimming cost V 2 bases and J 2 bases; bases outside gene matches: 10. The CDR3 covers 17 residues. Here the CDR3 DNA reads TGTGCCAGCAGTTTACCCGGGGCTAGCGGGAACCCCTACGAGCAGTACTTC. It is translated as CASSLPGASGNPYEQYF. Filled out from reference TRBV28 and TRBJ2-7, the complete variable domain reads DVKVTQSSRYLVKRTGEKVFLECVQDMDHENMFWYRQDPGLGLRLIYFSYDVKMKEKGDIPEGYSVSREKKERFSLILESASTNQTSMYLCASSLPGASGNPYEQYFGPGTRLTVT.

This chain links TRBV30 with TRBJ1-5; 9 positions agree with TRBD1. Germline CDR1 reads GTSNPN; CDR2 reads SVGIG (reference sequence). V dropped 5 bases and J dropped 7; count of bases not matched to a gene: 9. The CDR3 runs 14 residues. The DNA of the CDR3 is TGTGCCTGGGAAACAGGGGGCGCGGGGCAGCCCCAGCATTTT. Translation: CAWETGGAGQPQHF.

The chain links TRBV3-1 (or the pseudogene TRBV3-2) to TRBJ2-7; 7 nucleotides match TRBD2. Germline V gene lookup returns CDR1 LGHDT and CDR2 YNNKEL (reference sequence). V gave up 3 bases and J gave up 0 bases; unmatched junction bases: 8. The CDR3 has 16 residues. This CDR3 reads CASSHLSGASSYEQYF. As DNA, the CDR3 is TGTGCCAGCAGCCATCTCAGCGGGGCAAGCTCCTACGAGCAGTACTTC.

The chain employs TRBV4-3 and TRBJ1-2; 9 bases map to TRBD1. CDR3 length equals 16 residues. Looked up from germline, CDR1 is LGHNA and CDR2 is YSLEER. The V segment lost 3 bases and the J segment 6 bases; nucleotides outside the gene matches: 11. The CDR3 sequence is CASSQTGTGMEDGYTF. In nucleotides, the CDR3 is TGCGCCAGCAGCCAGACCGGGACAGGGATGGAAGATGGCTACACCTTC.

The chain combines TRBV30 with TRBJ1-2; no clear D gene. Germline assignment: CDR1 GTSNPN and CDR2 SVGIG (reference sequence). With 0 bases removed from V and 4 bases from J, the gap between germline ends came to 15 bases. The CDR3 extends over 15 amino acids. CDR3 region: CAWSVLPKSAYGYTF. The CDR3 DNA is TGTGCCTGGAGTGTACTACCTAAATCCGCCTATGGCTACACCTTC.

The rearrangement uses TRBV10-3 and TRBJ1-3; no clear D. The germline CDR1 and CDR2 sequences are ENHRY and SYGVKD. CDR3 length equals 12 residues. V lost 4 bases, J lost 4 bases, and 5 bases lay in between. CDR3 amino acids: CAISVAGNTIYF. The CDR3 DNA sequence: TGTGCCATCAGTGTAGCCGGAAACACCATATATTTT.

V is TRBV7-9 and J is TRBJ1-4; D unresolved. The CDR3 is 14 amino acids. V gave up 7 bases and J gave up 5 bases, with 14 bases separating them. Germline CDR1 reads SEHNR; CDR2 reads FQNEAQ (reference sequence). The CDR3 protein is CASTLGTENEKLFF. The CDR3 nucleotides are TGTGCCAGCACCTTGGGAACAGAGAATGAAAAACTGTTTTTT.

The chain employs TRBV19 and TRBJ1-5; no firm D call. V dropped 7 bases and J dropped 0 bases, with 10 bases sitting between them. This CDR3 comprises 14 residues. CDR1 LNHDA and CDR2 SQIVND come from the germline V gene (reference sequence). CDR3 in amino acids: CASNGRHSNQPQHF. The CDR3 DNA reads as TGTGCCAGTAACGGCAGACATAGCAATCAGCCCCAGCATTTT.

The rearrangement joins TRBV5-1 to TRBJ1-1, with D perhaps matching TRBD1 (6 bases). Looked up from germline, CDR1 is SGHRS and CDR2 is YFSETQ. There are 13 residues in the CDR3. V was cut by 4 bases and J by 1 base, with 8 bases left in between. The CDR3 spells CASSMGQNTEAFF. The CDR3 coding sequence is TGCGCCAGCAGCATGGGACAGAACACTGAAGCTTTCTTT.

The J gene is TRBJ1-2, the V gene TRBV24-1; D unresolved. CDR1 and CDR2 from the germline V gene are KGHDR and SFDVKD. The CDR3 consists of 14 residues. The V end was cut by 0 bases, the J end by 2 bases, with 6 bases between. CDR3 sequence (DNA): TGTGCCACCAGTGATTTGACAGCAAACTATGGCTACACCTTC. It translates to CATSDLTANYGYTF.

V is TRBV19 and J is TRBJ2-7; 10 nucleotides line up with TRBD2. Germline trimming cut 9 bases from V and 0 bases from J; bases unmatched to any gene: 8. Germline assignment: CDR1 LNHDA and CDR2 SQIVND (reference sequence). The CDR3 is 15 amino acids. CDR3 sequence: CASSVTSGSSYEQYF. CDR3 DNA: TGTGCCAGCTCCGTGACTAGCGGGTCCTCCTACGAGCAGTACTTC.

The genes are TRBV4-1 and TRBJ1-6, with 9 nucleotides matching TRBD1. This CDR3 has 17 amino acids. V was clipped by 0 bases and J by 4 bases; unmatched bases: 4. Germline CDR1 reads MGHRA; CDR2 reads YSYEKL. CDR3 loop: CASSQDRTGVYNSPLHF. The DNA for the CDR3 is TGCGCCAGCAGCCAAGATAGGACAGGGGTATATAATTCACCCCTCCACTTT.